The 17 T cell receptor beta chains below all came from one sample that was sequenced in a study of blood T cells in healthy people across ages. It was with a sample-barcoded 5' primer and a J-beta primer mix that a second PCR of about 6 to 12 cycles was run. TCRdb processed the 5' RACE reads anew with MiXCR; each CDR3 protein has one entry. The table has about 1.8 million distinct CDR3 sequences, roughly 49% seen once. Sequencing was done on a sample of blood. The receptors stem from a woman in her thirties or forties in good health.

The rearrangement joins TRBV2 to TRBJ2-5; 7 bases map to TRBD1. V was pared by 6 bases and J by 7 bases, with 11 bases of the junction left unmatched. The CDR3 runs 14 residues. From germline, CDR1 is SNHLY and CDR2 FYNNEI. This CDR3 is CASRVGTAPGTQYF. CDR3 DNA: TGTGCCAGCAGGGTCGGGACAGCCCCGGGGACCCAGTACTTC.

The chain joins TRBV12-3 or TRBV12-4 to TRBJ2-6, with 7 nucleotides matching TRBD2. The J segment lost 11 bases and the V segment lost 2 bases, leaving 6 bases of the junction unmatched. This CDR3 is built from 14 residues. CDR3 bases: TGTGCCAGCAGTTTATTTCCGGGGAGGGACGTCCTGACTTTC. It yields the protein CASSLFPGRDVLTF.

There are a few counts of this clonotype. The rearrangement uses TRBV6-1 and TRBJ2-1, with D perhaps TRBD1 or TRBD2 (6 bases each). Trimming cost V 6 bases and J 6 bases, with 15 bases left between them. Germline lookup yields CDR1 MNHNS and CDR2 SASEGT. The CDR3 is made up of 14 amino acids. CDR3 in DNA: TGTGCCAGCAGCTACTGGAAGGGGGGCAATGAGCAGTTCTTC. It is translated as CASSYWKGGNEQFF.

This rearrangement joins TRBV6-2 or TRBV6-3 to TRBJ2-1, with TRBD2 matching 8 bases. Germline loops: CDR1 MNHEY, CDR2 SVGEGT. The CDR3 is 14 residues long. The J segment lost 7 bases and the V segment lost 9 bases, leaving 11 bases of the junction unmatched. The CDR3 protein is CASRRAGVKNEQFF. In nucleotides, the CDR3 is TGTGCCAGTAGGCGAGCGGGGGTGAAGAATGAGCAGTTCTTC.

The V gene is TRBV12-3 or TRBV12-4, the J gene TRBJ2-3; tentative D call: TRBD2 (6 bases). The CDR3 is 17 residues long. The V and J ends lost 0 bases and 2 bases respectively, with 15 bases between them. The DNA for the CDR3 is TGTGCCAGCAGTTTAGCGACGGGCGCGGGGCCCACAGATACGCAGTATTTT. As protein: CASSLATGAGPTDTQYF.

V is TRBV6-2 or TRBV6-3 and J is TRBJ1-2; D remains ambiguous. The CDR3 length is 13 residues. The V gene's germline CDR1 is MNHEY and CDR2 SVGEGT. With 8 bases removed from V and 3 bases from J, the gap between germline ends came to 13 bases. In DNA form, the CDR3 reads TGTGCCAGCGTGGACGGAGAGGACTATGGCTACACCTTC. This encodes CASVDGEDYGYTF.

This clonotype has only a few counts. V gene TRBV7-2 combines with J gene TRBJ1-6; TRBD1 agrees at 7 bases. The V and J ends lost 5 bases and 4 bases, in that order; junction bases with no gene match: 5. This CDR3 is 15 amino acids long. CDR1 SGHTA and CDR2 FQGNSA come from the germline V gene. In DNA form, the CDR3 reads TGTGCCAGCAGCCCCCGACAGGGATATAATTCACCCCTCCACTTT. This encodes CASSPRQGYNSPLHF. The full variable domain, its missing parts supplied by reference TRBV7-2 and TRBJ1-6, is GAGVSQSPSNKVTEKGKDVELRCDPISGHTALYWYRQSLGQGLEFLIYFQGNSAPDKSGLPSDRFSAERTGGSVSTLTIQRTQQEDSAVYLCASSPRQGYNSPLHFGNGTRLTVT.

CDR3 loop: CASSRETVTSGEQYF. The CDR3 DNA reads TGTGCCAGCAGCCGAGAAACAGTGACCTCTGGGGAGCAGTACTTC. This chain uses TRBV7-9 with TRBJ2-5; D possibly corresponds to TRBD2 (5 bases). The length of the CDR3 is 15 residues. Deletions cut 5 bases from V and 11 bases from J, with 24 bases between. The V gene's germline CDR1 is SEHNR and CDR2 FQNEAQ (reference sequence).

The rearrangement links TRBV20-1 to TRBJ1-4; D is ambiguous. CDR1 and CDR2 (germline): DFQATT, SNEGSKA (reference sequence). Trimming pared 5 bases from V and 8 bases from J, leaving 12 bases between. The CDR3 covers 12 residues. This CDR3 is CSAGLRNEKLFF. The CDR3 bases are TGCAGTGCTGGACTTCGCAACGAAAAACTGTTTTTT.

The gene calls are TRBV6-1 and TRBJ2-3, with D possibly being TRBD1 or TRBD2 (5 bases each). The CDR3 is made up of 15 amino acids. Germline V CDR1 and CDR2: MNHNS, SASEGT. V was cut by 6 bases and J by 2 bases, with 15 bases left in between. The CDR3 DNA is TGTGCCAGCAGGCCCCGGGACCGGTACACAGATACGCAGTATTTT. This encodes CASRPRDRYTDTQYF.

V is TRBV9 and J is TRBJ2-1; D gene uncertain. The J call may be faulty, since TRBJ2-7 better matches the DNA end. CDR3 length equals 16 residues. The germline V gene encodes CDR1 SGDLS and CDR2 YYNGEE. The CDR3 DNA reads as TGTGCCAGCAGCGTTTGGTCCTTCAGCTCCTACAATGAGCAGTACTTC. Amino acid sequence: CASSVWSFSSYNEQYF.

This clonotype was observed a few times. The genes are TRBV4-3 and TRBJ2-7; D may correspond to TRBD1 or TRBD2 (5 bases each). The germline V and J ends were trimmed by 2 bases and 5 bases, with 19 bases remaining between them. Germline V lookup: CDR1 LGHNA, CDR2 YSLEER. There are 16 residues in the CDR3. CDR3 in amino acids: CASSQPGQGAVDEQYF. The CDR3 DNA is TGCGCCAGCAGCCAACCGGGGCAGGGCGCAGTCGACGAGCAGTACTTC.

A few counts support this clonotype. The V call is TRBV20-1, the J call TRBJ2-7; a weak D match, TRBD2 (6 bases). Germline values: CDR1 DFQATT, CDR2 SNEGSKA (reference sequence). V lost 6 bases and J 3 bases, leaving 18 bases between the germline ends. This CDR3 spans 14 amino acids. CDR3 DNA: TGCAGTGCGAGGGGACTCCCAATAGACTACGAGCAGTACTTC. Protein sequence: CSARGLPIDYEQYF.

J is TRBJ2-3 and V is TRBV3-1; perhaps TRBD2 as D (6 bases). The CDR3 has 15 amino acids. V lost 2 bases and J 4 bases, leaving 13 bases between the germline ends. The germline gives CDR1 LGHDT, CDR2 YNNKEL (reference sequence). The CDR3 sequence is CASSQTGVLADTQYF. The CDR3 bases are TGTGCCAGCAGCCAAACGGGAGTACTCGCAGATACGCAGTATTTT.

The genes are TRBV13 and TRBJ1-4; a weak D match, TRBD1 (5 bases). The CDR3 totals 14 residues. Per the germline V gene, CDR1 is PRHDT and CDR2 is FYEKMQ (reference sequence). V lost 4 bases and J lost 8, with 14 bases in between. The CDR3 coding sequence is TGTGCCAGCAGCTACACCGGGGCCGCGGAAAAACTGTTTTTT. Its translation is CASSYTGAAEKLFF.

The chain employs TRBV12-3 or TRBV12-4 and TRBJ1-1; D remains ambiguous. The CDR3 has 10 residues. V gave up 1 base and J gave up 11 bases, with 5 bases separating them. CDR3 DNA: TGTGCCAGCAGTTTAGATCGCGCTTTCTTT. The encoded protein is CASSLDRAFF.

The CDR3 DNA is TGTGCCAGCAGTTCGTATTCGGGGCACCGACGGCCCCAGCATTTT. Its translation is CASSSYSGHRRPQHF. The rearrangement uses TRBV6-5 and TRBJ1-5; maybe TRBD1 (5 bases). The V gene lost 4 bases and the J gene lost 9 bases, with 19 bases spanning the gap. CDR1 MNHEY and CDR2 SVGAGI come from the germline V gene. The CDR3 spans 15 residues.